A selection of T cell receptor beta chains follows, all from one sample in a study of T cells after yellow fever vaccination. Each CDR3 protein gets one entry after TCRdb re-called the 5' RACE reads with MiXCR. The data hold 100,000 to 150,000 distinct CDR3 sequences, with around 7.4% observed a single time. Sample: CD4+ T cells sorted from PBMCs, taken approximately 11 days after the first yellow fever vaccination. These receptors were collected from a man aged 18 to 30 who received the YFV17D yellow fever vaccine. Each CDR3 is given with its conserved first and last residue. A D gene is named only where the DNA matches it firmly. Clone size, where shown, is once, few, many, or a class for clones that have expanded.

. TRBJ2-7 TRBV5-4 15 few TGTGCCAGCAGCTTGGCCGTGGTCGGCGCCTACGAGCAGTACTTC CASSLAVVGAYEQYF
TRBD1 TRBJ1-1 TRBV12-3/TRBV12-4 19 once TGTGCCATCAGCCCACAGCTTCGCAGGGGGCTTGACGTGAACACTGAAGCTTTCTTT CAISPQLRRGLDVNTEAFF
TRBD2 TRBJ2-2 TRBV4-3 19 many TGCGCCAGCAGCCAAGCCCCCGTTACTAGCGGGGGGACCACCGGGGAGCTGTTTTTT CASSQAPVTSGGTTGELFF
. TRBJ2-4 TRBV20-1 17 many TGCAGTGCTAGAGATAGGAGGGACAGTCTAGCCAAAAACATTCAGTACTTC CSARDRRDSLAKNIQYF
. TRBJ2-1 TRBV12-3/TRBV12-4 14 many TGTGCCAGCAGCCCGGGCCTTCACCACAATGAGCAGTTCTTC CASSPGLHHNEQFF
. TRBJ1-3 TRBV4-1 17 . TGCGCCAGCAGCCAATCTTTGGGCAGGGAAAAAGGAAACACCATATATTTT CASSQSLGREKGNTIYF
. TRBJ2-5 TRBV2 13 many TGTGCCAGCAGTAAGGAGGGCCAAGAGACCCAGTACTTC CASSKEGQETQYF
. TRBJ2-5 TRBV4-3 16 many TGCGCCAGCAGCCAAGGGGTAGGCAGGGAGCAAGAGACCCAGTACTTC CASSQGVGREQETQYF
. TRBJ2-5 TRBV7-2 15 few TGTGCCAGCAGCTTAGCCTCCCTAGTCAAGGAGACCCAGTACTTC CASSLASLVKETQYF
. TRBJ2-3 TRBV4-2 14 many TGTGCCAGCAGCCAAGATTTGCGACCCGATACGCAGTATTTT CASSQDLRPDTQYF
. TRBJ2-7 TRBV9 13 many TGTGCCAGCAGCGTAGACTTTGCGAGCGAGCAGTACTTC CASSVDFASEQYF
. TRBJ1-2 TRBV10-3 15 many TGTGCCATCAGTGAGTCATTCGTCCAGAACTATGGCTACACCTTC CAISESFVQNYGYTF
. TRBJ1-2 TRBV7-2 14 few TGTGCCAGCAGCTTACGGGGATTGTCGCATGGCTACACCTTC CASSLRGLSHGYTF
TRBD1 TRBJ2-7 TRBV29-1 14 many TGCAGCGCTACCCGGGGGACAGGGGCGTACGAGCAGTACTTC CSATRGTGAYEQYF
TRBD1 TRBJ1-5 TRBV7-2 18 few TGTGCCAGCAGCGACGGGACAGGGGGATGGGGCGATTATCAGCCCCAGCATTTT CASSDGTGGWGDYQPQHF
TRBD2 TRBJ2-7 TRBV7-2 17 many TGTGCCAGCAGCTTATTACTAGCGGGGGCCATCTCCTACGAGCAGTACTTC CASSLLLAGAISYEQYF
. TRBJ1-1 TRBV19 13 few TGTGCCAGTAGTACGGACGGCCTCGTTGGAGCTTTCTTT CASSTDGLVGAFF
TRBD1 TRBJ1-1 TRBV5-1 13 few TGCGCCAGCAGCTCGACAGGGGCCACTGAAGCTTTCTTT CASSSTGATEAFF
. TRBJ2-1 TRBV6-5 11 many TGTGCCAGCAGAGCAGGGTCCGCGGTGTTCTTC CASRAGSAVFF
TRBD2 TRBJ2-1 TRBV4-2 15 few TGTGCCAGCAGCCCGGACGGACTAGCGGGGAATGAGCAGTTCTTC CASSPDGLAGNEQFF
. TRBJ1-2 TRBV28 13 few TGTGCCAGCAGTTTTGAGGGGTTGTATGGCTACACCTTC CASSFEGLYGYTF
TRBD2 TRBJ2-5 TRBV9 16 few TGTGCCAGCAGCGTCTTGTTAGCGGGGGGCGTGGAGACCCAGTACTTC CASSVLLAGGVETQYF
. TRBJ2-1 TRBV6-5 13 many TGTGCCAGCAGTTACCCCGGACACAATGAGCAGTTCTTC CASSYPGHNEQFF
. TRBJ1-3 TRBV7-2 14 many TGTGCCAGCAGCCGCAGGGGTGGTGGAAACACCATATATTTT CASSRRGGGNTIYF
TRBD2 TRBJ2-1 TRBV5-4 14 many TGTGCCAGCAGCCCCACTAGCGGCCACAATGAGCAGTTCTTC CASSPTSGHNEQFF
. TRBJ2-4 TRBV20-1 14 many TGCAGTGCTAATCCAGGCTTAGCCAAAAACATTCAGTACTTC CSANPGLAKNIQYF
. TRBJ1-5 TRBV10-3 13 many TGTGCCATCAGTGAGTCTAAGGACTTTCCCCAGCATTTT CAISESKDFPQHF
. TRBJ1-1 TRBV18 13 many TGTGCCAGCCAAGTCGGGGAGAACACTGAAGCTTTCTTT CASQVGENTEAFF
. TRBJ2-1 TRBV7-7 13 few TGTGCCAGCAGCTCCCGAAATGACAATGAGCAGTTCTTC CASSSRNDNEQFF
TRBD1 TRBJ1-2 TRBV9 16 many TGTGCCAGCAGCGTAGCTTCGAGAGGGGGCCCTTCAGGCTACACATTC CASSVASRGGPSGYTF
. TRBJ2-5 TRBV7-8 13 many TGTGCCAGCAACCCCGGGGACCAAGAGACCCAGTACTTC CASNPGDQETQYF
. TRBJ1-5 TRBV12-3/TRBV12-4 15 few TGTGCCAGCAGTTTAGGGGGGGTTACCAATCAGCCCCAGCATTTT CASSLGGVTNQPQHF
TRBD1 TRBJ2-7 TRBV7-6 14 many TGTGCCAGCAGCTTGAGGGACAGCGCCTACGAGCAGTACTTC CASSLRDSAYEQYF
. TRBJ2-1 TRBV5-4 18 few TGTGCCAGCAGCTCAGGGGGGGTAGCGGGGAGCTCCTACAATGAGCAGTTCTTC CASSSGGVAGSSYNEQFF
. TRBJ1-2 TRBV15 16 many TGTGCCACCAGCAGAGGAATGGGCAGCGGAACCTATGGCTACACCTTC CATSRGMGSGTYGYTF
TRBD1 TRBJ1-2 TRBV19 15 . TGTGCCAGTAGTATACAGTCGACAGGGGGCTATGGCTACACCTTC CASSIQSTGGYGYTF